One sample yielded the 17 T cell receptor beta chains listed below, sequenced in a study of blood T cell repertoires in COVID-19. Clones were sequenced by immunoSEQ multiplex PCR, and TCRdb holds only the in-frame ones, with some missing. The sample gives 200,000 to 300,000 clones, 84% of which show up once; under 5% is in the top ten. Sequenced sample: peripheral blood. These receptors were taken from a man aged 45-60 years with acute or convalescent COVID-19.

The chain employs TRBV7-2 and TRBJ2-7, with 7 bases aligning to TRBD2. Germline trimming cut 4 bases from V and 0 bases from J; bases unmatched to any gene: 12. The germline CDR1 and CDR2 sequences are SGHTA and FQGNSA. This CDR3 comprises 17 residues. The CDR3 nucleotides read TGTGCCAGCAGCTGGGGAGGGCTTCCAAGAAGCTCCTACGAGCAGTACTTC. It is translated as CASSWGGLPRSSYEQYF.

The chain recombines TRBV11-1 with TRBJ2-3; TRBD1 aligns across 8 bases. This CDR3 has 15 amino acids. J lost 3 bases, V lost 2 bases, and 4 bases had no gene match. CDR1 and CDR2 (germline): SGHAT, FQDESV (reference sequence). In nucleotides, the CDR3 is TGTGCCAGCAGCTTAATCAGGGACAGGACAGATACGCAGTATTTT. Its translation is CASSLIRDRTDTQYF.

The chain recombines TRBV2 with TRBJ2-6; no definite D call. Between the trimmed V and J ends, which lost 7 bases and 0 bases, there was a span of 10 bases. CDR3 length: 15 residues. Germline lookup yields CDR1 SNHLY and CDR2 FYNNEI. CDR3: CASNTRTSGANVLTF. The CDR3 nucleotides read TGTGCCAGCAATACGCGTACCTCTGGGGCCAACGTCCTGACTTTC. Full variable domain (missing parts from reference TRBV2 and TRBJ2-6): EPEVTQTPSHQVTQMGQEVILRCVPISNHLYFYWYRQILGQKVEFLVSFYNNEISEKSEIFDDQFSVERPDGSNFTLKIRSTKLEDSAMYFCASNTRTSGANVLTFGAGSRLTVL.

The CDR3 here is CASSYRAGRTGELFF. CDR3 bases: TGTGCCAGCAGCTACAGGGCAGGAAGGACCGGGGAGCTGTTTTTT. The chain links TRBV7-9 to TRBJ2-2; TRBD1 might be the D (6 bases). The length of the CDR3 is 15 residues. V was trimmed by 4 bases and J by 5 bases, leaving 14 bases between them. From germline, CDR1 is SEHNR and CDR2 FQNEAQ (reference sequence).

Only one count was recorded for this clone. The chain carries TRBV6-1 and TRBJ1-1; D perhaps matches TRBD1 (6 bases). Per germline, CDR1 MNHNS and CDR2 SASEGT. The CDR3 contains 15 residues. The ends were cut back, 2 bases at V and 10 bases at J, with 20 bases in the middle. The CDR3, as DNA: TGTGCCAGCAGTGAACGGTATCTGGGGGCAATGAGAGCTTTCTTT. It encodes CASSERYLGAMRAFF.

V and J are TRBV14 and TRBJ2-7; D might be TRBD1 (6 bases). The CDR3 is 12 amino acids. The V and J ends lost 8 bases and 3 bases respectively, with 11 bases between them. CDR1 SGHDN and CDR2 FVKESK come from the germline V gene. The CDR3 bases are TGTGCCAGCTCAGTACAGGGCTACGAGCAGTACTTC. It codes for CASSVQGYEQYF.

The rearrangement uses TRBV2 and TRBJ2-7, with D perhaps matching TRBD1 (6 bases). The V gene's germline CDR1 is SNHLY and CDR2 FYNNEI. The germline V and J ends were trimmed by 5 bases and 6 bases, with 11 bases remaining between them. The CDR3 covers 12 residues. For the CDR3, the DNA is TGTGCCAGCAGTTACAGGGTGAGCGAGCAGTACTTC. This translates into CASSYRVSEQYF.

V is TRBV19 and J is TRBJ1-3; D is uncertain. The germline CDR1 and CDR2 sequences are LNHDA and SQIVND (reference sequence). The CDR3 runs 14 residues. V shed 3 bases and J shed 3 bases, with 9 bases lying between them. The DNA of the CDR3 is TGTGCCAGTAGTATGCAAGGGAGTGGAAACACCATATATTTT. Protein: CASSMQGSGNTIYF.

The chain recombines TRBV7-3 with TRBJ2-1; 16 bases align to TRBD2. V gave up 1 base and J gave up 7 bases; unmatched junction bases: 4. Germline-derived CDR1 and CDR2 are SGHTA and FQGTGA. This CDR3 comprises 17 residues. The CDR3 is CASSLKGLAGGPNEQFF. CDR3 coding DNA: TGTGCCAGCAGCTTAAAGGGACTAGCGGGAGGGCCTAATGAGCAGTTCTTC.

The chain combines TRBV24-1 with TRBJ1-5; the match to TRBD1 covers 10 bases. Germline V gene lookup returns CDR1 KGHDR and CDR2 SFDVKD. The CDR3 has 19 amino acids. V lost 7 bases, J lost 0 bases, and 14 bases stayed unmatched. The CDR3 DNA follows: TGTGCCACCAGGGAACTCAAGGGACAGGGGTTAGATAGCAATCAGCCCCAGCATTTT. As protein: CATRELKGQGLDSNQPQHF.

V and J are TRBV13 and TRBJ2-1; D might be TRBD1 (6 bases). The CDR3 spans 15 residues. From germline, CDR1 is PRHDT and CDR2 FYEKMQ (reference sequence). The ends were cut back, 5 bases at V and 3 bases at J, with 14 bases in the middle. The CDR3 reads CASSPGQSGYNEQFF. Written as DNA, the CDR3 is TGTGCCAGCAGCCCAGGACAGTCGGGCTACAATGAGCAGTTCTTC.

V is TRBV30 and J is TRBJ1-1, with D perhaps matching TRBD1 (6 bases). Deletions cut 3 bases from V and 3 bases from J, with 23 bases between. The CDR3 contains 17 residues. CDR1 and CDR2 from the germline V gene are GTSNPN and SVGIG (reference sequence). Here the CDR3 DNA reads TGTGCCTGGAGAAACACCGCGGACAGCAGATGGGACACTGAAGCTTTCTTT. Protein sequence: CAWRNTADSRWDTEAFF.

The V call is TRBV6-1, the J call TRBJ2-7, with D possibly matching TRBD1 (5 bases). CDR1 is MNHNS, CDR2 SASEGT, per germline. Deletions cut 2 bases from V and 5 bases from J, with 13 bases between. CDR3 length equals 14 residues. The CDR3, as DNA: TGTGCCAGCAGTGAAAGGATTGAAGGGGACGAGCAGTACTTC. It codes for CASSERIEGDEQYF.

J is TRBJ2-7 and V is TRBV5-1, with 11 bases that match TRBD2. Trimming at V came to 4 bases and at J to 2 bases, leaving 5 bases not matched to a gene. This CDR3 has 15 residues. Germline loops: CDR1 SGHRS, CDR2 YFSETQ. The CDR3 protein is CASSLGTSGTYEQYF. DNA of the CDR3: TGCGCCAGCAGCCTCGGGACTAGCGGAACCTACGAGCAGTACTTC.

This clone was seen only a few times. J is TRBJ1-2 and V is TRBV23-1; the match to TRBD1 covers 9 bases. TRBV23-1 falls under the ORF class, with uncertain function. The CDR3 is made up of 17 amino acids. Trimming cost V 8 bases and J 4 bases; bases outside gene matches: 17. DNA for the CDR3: TGCGCCAGCGAAGATTCCGGGACAGGGTACCGGGTCTATGGCTACACCTTC. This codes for CASEDSGTGYRVYGYTF.

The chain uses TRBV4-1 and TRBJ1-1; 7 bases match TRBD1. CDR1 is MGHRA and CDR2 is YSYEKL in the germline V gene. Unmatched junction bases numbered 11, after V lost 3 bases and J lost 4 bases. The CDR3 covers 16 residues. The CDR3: CASSQPDRDPGTEAFF. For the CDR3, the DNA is TGCGCCAGCAGCCAGCCCGACAGGGACCCTGGCACTGAAGCTTTCTTT.

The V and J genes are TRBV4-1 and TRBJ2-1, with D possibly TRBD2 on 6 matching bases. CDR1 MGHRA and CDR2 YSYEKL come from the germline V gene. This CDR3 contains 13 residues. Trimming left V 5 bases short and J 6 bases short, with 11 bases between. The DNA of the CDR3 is TGCGCCAGCAGCATGACTAGGGGCAATGAGCAGTTCTTC. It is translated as CASSMTRGNEQFF.